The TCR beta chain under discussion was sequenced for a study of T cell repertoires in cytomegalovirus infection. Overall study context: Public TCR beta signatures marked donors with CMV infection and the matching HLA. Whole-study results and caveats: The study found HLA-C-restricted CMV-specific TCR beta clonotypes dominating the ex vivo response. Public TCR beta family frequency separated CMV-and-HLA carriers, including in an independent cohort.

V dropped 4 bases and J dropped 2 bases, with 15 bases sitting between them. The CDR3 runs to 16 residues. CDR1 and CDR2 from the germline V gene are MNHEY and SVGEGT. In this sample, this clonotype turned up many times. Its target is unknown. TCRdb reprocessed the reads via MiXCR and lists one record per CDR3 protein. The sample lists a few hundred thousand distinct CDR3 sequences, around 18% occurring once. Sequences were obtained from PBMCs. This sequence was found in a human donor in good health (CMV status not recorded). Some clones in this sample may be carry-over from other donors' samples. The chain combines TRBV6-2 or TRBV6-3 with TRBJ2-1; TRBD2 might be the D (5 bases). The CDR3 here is CASSFGGGITYNEQFF. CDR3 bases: TGTGCCAGCAGTTTCGGAGGAGGAATCACCTACAATGAGCAGTTCTTC.